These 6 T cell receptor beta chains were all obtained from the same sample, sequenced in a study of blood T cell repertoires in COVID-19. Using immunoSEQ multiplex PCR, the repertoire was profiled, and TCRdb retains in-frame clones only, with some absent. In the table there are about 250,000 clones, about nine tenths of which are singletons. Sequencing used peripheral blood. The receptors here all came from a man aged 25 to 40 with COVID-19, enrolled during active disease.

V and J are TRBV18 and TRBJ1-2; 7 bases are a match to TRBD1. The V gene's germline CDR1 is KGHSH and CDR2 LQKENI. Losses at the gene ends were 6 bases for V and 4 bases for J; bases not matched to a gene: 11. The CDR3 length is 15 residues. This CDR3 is CASSPDRVIGYGYTF. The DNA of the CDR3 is TGTGCCAGCTCCCCTGACAGGGTAATAGGCTATGGCTACACCTTC.

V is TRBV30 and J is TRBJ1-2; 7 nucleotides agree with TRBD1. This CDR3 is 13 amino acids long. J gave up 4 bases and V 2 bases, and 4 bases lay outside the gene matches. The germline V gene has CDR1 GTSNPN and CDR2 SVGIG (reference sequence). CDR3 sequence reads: CAWSLTGAYGYTF. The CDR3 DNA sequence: TGTGCCTGGAGTCTTACAGGGGCCTATGGCTACACCTTC.

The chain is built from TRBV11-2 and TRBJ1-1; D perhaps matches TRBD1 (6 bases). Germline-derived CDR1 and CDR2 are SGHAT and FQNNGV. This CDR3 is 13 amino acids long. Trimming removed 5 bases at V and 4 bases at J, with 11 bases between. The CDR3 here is CASSQGQSTEAFF. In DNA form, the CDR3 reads TGTGCCAGCAGCCAAGGACAGAGCACTGAAGCTTTCTTT. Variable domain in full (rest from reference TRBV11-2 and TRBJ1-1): EAGVAQSPRYKIIEKRQSVAFWCNPISGHATLYWYQQILGQGPKLLIQFQNNGVVDDSQLPKDRFSAERLKGVDSTLKIQPAKLEDSAVYLCASSQGQSTEAFFGQGTRLTVV.

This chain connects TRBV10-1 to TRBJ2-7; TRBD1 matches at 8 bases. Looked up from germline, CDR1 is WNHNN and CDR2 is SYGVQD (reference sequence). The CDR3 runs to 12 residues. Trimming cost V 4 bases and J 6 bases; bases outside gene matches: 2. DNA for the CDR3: TGCGCCAGCAGTGGGACAGGGTCCGAGCAGTACTTC. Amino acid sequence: CASSGTGSEQYF.

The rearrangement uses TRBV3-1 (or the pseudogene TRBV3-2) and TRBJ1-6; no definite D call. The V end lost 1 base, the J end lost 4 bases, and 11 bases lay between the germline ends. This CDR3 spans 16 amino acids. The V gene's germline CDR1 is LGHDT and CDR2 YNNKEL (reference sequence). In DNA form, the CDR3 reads TGTGCCAGCAGCCAAGTTTCACAGCCGTATAATTCACCCCTCCACTTT. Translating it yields CASSQVSQPYNSPLHF.

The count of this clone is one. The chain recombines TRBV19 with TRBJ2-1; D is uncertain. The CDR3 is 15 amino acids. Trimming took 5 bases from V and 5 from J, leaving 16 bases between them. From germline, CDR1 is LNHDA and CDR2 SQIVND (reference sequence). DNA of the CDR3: TGTGCCAGTAGTTCGTTGGAGCAGATAAACAATGAGCAGTTCTTC. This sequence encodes CASSSLEQINNEQFF.